Presented here are 31 T cell receptor beta chains from one specimen sequenced in a study of blood T cell repertoires in COVID-19. Produced via immunoSEQ multiplex PCR; TCRdb's table is partial and in-frame only. The sample lists about 61,000 clones, roughly 87% occurring once. Material for sequencing was peripheral blood. The source is an older man in a cohort sampled during active COVID-19.

The chain is built from TRBV30 and TRBJ1-2; D may be TRBD1 (5 bases). The germline CDR1 and CDR2 sequences are GTSNPN and SVGIG (reference sequence). CDR3 length: 13 amino acids. V was trimmed by 8 bases and J by 8 bases, leaving 21 bases between them. CDR3 protein: CAGGDGSWNGYTF. DNA for the CDR3: TGTGCCGGAGGGGACGGCTCTTGGAACGGCTACACCTTC.

The V call is TRBV7-2, the J call TRBJ1-5; 9 nucleotides agree with TRBD1. The CDR3 contains 15 residues. V lost 1 base to trimming and J lost 5 bases; unmatched junction nucleotides: 3. CDR1 SGHTA and CDR2 FQGNSA come from the germline V gene. CDR3 DNA sequence: TGTGCCAGCAGCTTAGACAGGGGGCTATATCAGCCCCAGCATTTT. Translated, it gives CASSLDRGLYQPQHF.

This clone was observed a few times. The rearrangement joins TRBV30 to TRBJ2-5; 7 positions agree with TRBD2. Germline V gene sequence: CDR1 GTSNPN, CDR2 SVGIG (reference sequence). The CDR3 length is 15 residues. The V gene end was trimmed by 8 bases and the J gene end by 0 bases; junction bases not matched to a gene: 12. CDR3 loop: CAASRGGFYQETQYF. CDR3 nucleotides: TGTGCCGCCTCGCGGGGAGGGTTTTACCAAGAGACCCAGTACTTC. Filled out from reference TRBV30 and TRBJ2-5, the complete variable domain reads SQTIHQWPATLVQPVGSPLSLECTVEGTSNPNLYWYRQAAGRGLQLLFYSVGIGQISSEVPQNLSASRPQDRQFILSSKKLLLSDSGFYLCAASRGGFYQETQYFGPGTRLLVL.

This chain joins TRBV5-4 and TRBJ2-7, with D tentatively TRBD2 (6 bases). The germline CDR1 and CDR2 sequences are SGHNT and YYREEE (reference sequence). V lost 4 bases and J lost 1, with 21 bases in between. The CDR3 extends over 17 amino acids. The CDR3 spells CASSPGTGEGGSYEQYF. In DNA form, the CDR3 reads TGTGCCAGCAGCCCCGGGACGGGCGAAGGAGGGTCCTACGAGCAGTACTTC.

The rearrangement uses TRBV28 and TRBJ1-2; D perhaps matches TRBD1 (6 bases). V was clipped by 7 bases and J by 6 bases, with 18 bases between them. Germline V gene sequence: CDR1 MDHEN, CDR2 SYDVKM. The CDR3 is made up of 14 amino acids. This CDR3 is CASTVGGWGNGYTF. The CDR3 nucleotides read TGTGCCAGCACGGTAGGGGGTTGGGGCAATGGCTACACCTTC.

The chain links TRBV3-1 (or the pseudogene TRBV3-2) to TRBJ2-4; 8 bases fit TRBD2. V gave up 2 bases and J gave up 0 bases; unmatched junction bases: 0. Germline V lookup: CDR1 LGHDT, CDR2 YNNKEL (reference sequence). This CDR3 has 15 amino acids. This CDR3 reads CASSQLAGAKNIQYF. In nucleotides, the CDR3 is TGTGCCAGCAGCCAACTAGCGGGAGCCAAAAACATTCAGTACTTC.

The chain carries TRBV5-1 and TRBJ1-1, with unresolved D. The CDR3 has 14 residues. Trimming pared 4 bases from V and 2 bases from J, leaving 12 bases between. Germline CDR1 SGHRS, CDR2 YFSETQ. In DNA form, the CDR3 reads TGCGCCAGCAGCGCGAGCCAGGTAAACACTGAAGCTTTCTTT. This encodes CASSASQVNTEAFF.

The chain carries TRBV6-5 and TRBJ2-1; D may be TRBD1 (5 bases). Trimming left V 2 bases short and J 6 bases short, with 14 bases between. Per the germline V gene, CDR1 is MNHEY and CDR2 is SVGAGI. CDR3 length: 15 amino acids. The CDR3 spells CASSYTFDRTNEQFF. The DNA for the CDR3 is TGTGCCAGCAGTTACACCTTCGACAGAACCAATGAGCAGTTCTTC.

The chain has TRBV4-1 and TRBJ2-2; D perhaps matches TRBD2 (6 bases). The germline gives CDR1 MGHRA, CDR2 YSYEKL. V was clipped by 4 bases and J by 4 bases, with 13 bases between them. The CDR3 has 15 amino acids. The CDR3 sequence: CASSRTDGGTGELFF. The CDR3 coding sequence is TGCGCCAGCAGCCGAACTGACGGGGGCACCGGGGAGCTGTTTTTT.

Only one count was recorded for this clone. The CDR3 reads CASSFFPGTGNYEQYF. The CDR3 DNA reads as TGTGCCAGTAGTTTCTTCCCCGGGACAGGGAACTACGAGCAGTACTTC. The chain is built from TRBV19 and TRBJ2-7; 9 bases are a match to TRBD1. Losses at the gene ends were 5 bases for V and 3 bases for J; bases not matched to a gene: 11. CDR1 and CDR2 (germline): LNHDA, SQIVND (reference sequence). This CDR3 spans 16 amino acids.

The rearrangement joins TRBV5-1 to TRBJ1-4; perhaps TRBD1 as D (6 bases). This CDR3 has 14 residues. The germline gives CDR1 SGHRS, CDR2 YFSETQ. V was shortened by 0 bases and J by 8 bases, with 11 bases between the two germline ends. The chain's CDR3 is CASSLGTVREKLFF. In DNA form, the CDR3 reads TGCGCCAGCAGCTTGGGGACAGTCCGGGAAAAACTGTTTTTT.

The chain recombines TRBV2 with TRBJ2-7; TRBD1 is a possible D gene (6 bases). V lost 4 bases to trimming and J lost 3 bases, with 13 bases between them. Germline CDR1 SNHLY, CDR2 FYNNEI. The CDR3 spans 14 residues. Written as DNA, the CDR3 is TGTGCCAGCAGTGCCCAGGGGCCGAACTACGAGCAGTACTTC. It encodes CASSAQGPNYEQYF.

The V gene is TRBV9, the J gene TRBJ2-3, with D hard to call. CDR1 is SGDLS and CDR2 is YYNGEE in the germline V gene. The CDR3 spans 13 residues. Deletions cut 5 bases from V and 0 bases from J, with 7 bases between. In DNA, the CDR3 is TGTGCCAGCAGTCTGTCTAGCACAGATACGCAGTATTTT. The encoded protein is CASSLSSTDTQYF.

The chain joins TRBV19 to TRBJ2-3, with 11 nucleotides matching TRBD2. CDR3 size: 17 residues. The germline gives CDR1 LNHDA, CDR2 SQIVND (reference sequence). V trimming: 1 base; J trimming: 5 bases; junction bases outside the gene matches: 8. The CDR3 DNA sequence: TGTGCCAGTAGTATAGGTGTGGTAGCGGGGGGGCAAGATACGCAGTATTTT. As protein: CASSIGVVAGGQDTQYF.

This chain links TRBV20-1 with TRBJ1-1; no reliable D call. V lost 1 base, J lost 6 bases, and 6 bases lay in between. The CDR3 totals 11 residues. Germline V CDR1 and CDR2: DFQATT, SNEGSKA (reference sequence). CDR3 protein: CSARVLPEAFF. DNA of the CDR3: TGCAGTGCTAGAGTCCTTCCTGAAGCTTTCTTT.

The chain links TRBV18 to TRBJ1-5; the match to TRBD1 covers 7 bases. Germline values: CDR1 KGHSH, CDR2 LQKENI. The CDR3 spans 16 residues. V trimming: 6 bases; J trimming: 5 bases; junction bases outside the gene matches: 13. This CDR3 reads CASSPTGQWAHQPQHF. CDR3 coding DNA: TGTGCCAGCTCGCCTACGGGACAGTGGGCCCATCAGCCCCAGCATTTT.

The J gene is TRBJ1-1, the V gene TRBV3-1 (or the pseudogene TRBV3-2), with 10 bases identical to TRBD1. V dropped 4 bases and J dropped 2; count of bases not matched to a gene: 4. Germline assignment: CDR1 LGHDT and CDR2 YNNKEL (reference sequence). The CDR3 has 15 residues. Here the CDR3 reads CASSPGTGVNTEAFF. The CDR3 DNA follows: TGTGCCAGCAGCCCCGGGACAGGGGTTAACACTGAAGCTTTCTTT.

The chain has TRBV19 and TRBJ1-1; 8 bases agree with TRBD1. J was trimmed by 4 bases and V by 5 bases; bases with no gene match: 9. The germline CDR1 and CDR2 sequences are LNHDA and SQIVND (reference sequence). The CDR3 length is 15 residues. The CDR3 coding sequence is TGTGCCAGTAGTTCGCAGAGGACAGGGATCACTGAAGCTTTCTTT. Amino acids: CASSSQRTGITEAFF.

This clone occurred a few times. The chain is built from TRBV4-1 and TRBJ1-5, with 10 bases fitting TRBD1. V trimming: 0 bases; J trimming: 7 bases; junction bases outside the gene matches: 3. CDR3 size: 15 residues. Germline V gene sequence: CDR1 MGHRA, CDR2 YSYEKL. The CDR3 reads CASSQEGQGKQPQHF. The CDR3 DNA sequence: TGCGCCAGCAGCCAAGAGGGACAGGGGAAACAGCCCCAGCATTTT.

The rearrangement uses TRBV3-1 (or the pseudogene TRBV3-2) and TRBJ1-4; 7 bases fit TRBD1. CDR1 is LGHDT and CDR2 is YNNKEL in the germline V gene (reference sequence). This CDR3 region has 14 residues. V dropped 3 bases and J dropped 5; count of bases not matched to a gene: 3. CDR3 in DNA: TGTGCCAGCAGCCAGGGACAGATAAATGAAAAACTGTTTTTT. This translates into CASSQGQINEKLFF.

The gene calls are TRBV12-3 or TRBV12-4 and TRBJ1-2; no clear D. V lost 3 bases to trimming and J lost 1 base, with 6 bases between them. The CDR3 is 13 residues long. Written as DNA, the CDR3 is TGTGCCAGCAGTTTCTCCAGTAACTATGGCTACACCTTC. It translates to CASSFSSNYGYTF.

The J gene is TRBJ2-3, the V gene TRBV6-5; 11 bases are a match to TRBD1. The CDR3 is made up of 16 amino acids. CDR1 and CDR2 from the germline V gene are MNHEY and SVGAGI. The trim removed 1 base at V and 4 bases at J, leaving 4 bases unmatched. The CDR3 reads CASSYLTGQGADTQYF. Here the CDR3 DNA reads TGTGCCAGCAGTTACTTAACGGGACAGGGGGCAGATACGCAGTATTTT.

This chain joins TRBV19 and TRBJ1-1, with D possibly being TRBD1 (6 bases). The V and J ends lost 6 bases and 2 bases respectively, with 16 bases between them. The CDR3 is made up of 15 amino acids. The germline V gene encodes CDR1 LNHDA and CDR2 SQIVND (reference sequence). The CDR3 DNA reads as TGTGCCAGTAGGAGCGGACAGAACCTTAACACTGAAGCTTTCTTT. Translating gives CASRSGQNLNTEAFF. Filled out from reference TRBV19 and TRBJ1-1, the complete variable domain reads DGGITQSPKYLFRKEGQNVTLSCEQNLNHDAMYWYRQDPGQGLRLIYYSQIVNDFQKGDIAEGYSVSREKKESFPLTVTSAQKNPTAFYLCASRSGQNLNTEAFFGQGTRLTVV.

This chain connects TRBV12-3 or TRBV12-4 to TRBJ2-3; no clear D. Trimming removed 5 bases at V and 3 bases at J, with 3 bases between. The CDR3 is made up of 11 amino acids. The CDR3 protein is CASSPTDTQYF. Here the CDR3 DNA reads TGTGCCAGCAGTCCGACAGATACGCAGTATTTT.

V and J are TRBV20-1 and TRBJ2-3; 8 bases map to TRBD2. Germline trimming cut 3 bases from V and 3 bases from J; bases unmatched to any gene: 11. The germline gives CDR1 DFQATT, CDR2 SNEGSKA (reference sequence). CDR3 length: 16 residues. CDR3 residues: CSASARGGWRTDTQYF. CDR3 nucleotide sequence: TGCAGTGCTAGTGCCCGGGGGGGCTGGCGGACAGATACGCAGTATTTT.

The J gene is TRBJ2-5, the V gene TRBV4-1; 8 nucleotides align to TRBD2. The V gene's germline CDR1 is MGHRA and CDR2 YSYEKL. The CDR3 sequence is 13 residues long. V was pared by 3 bases and J by 7 bases, with 4 bases of the junction left unmatched. The chain's CDR3 is CASSQTSEGTQYF. Here the CDR3 DNA reads TGCGCCAGCAGCCAGACTAGCGAAGGGACCCAGTACTTC.

V and J are TRBV5-6 and TRBJ2-3, with TRBD2 matching 10 bases. Per germline, CDR1 SGHDT and CDR2 YYEEEE. Trimming cost V 1 base and J 3 bases; bases outside gene matches: 2. The length of the CDR3 is 15 residues. CDR3 coding DNA: TGTGCCAGCAGCTTGTTGGGACTAGCGACAGATACGCAGTATTTT. Amino acids: CASSLLGLATDTQYF.

This sequence joins TRBV20-1 and TRBJ1-5; D not resolved. The V gene's germline CDR1 is DFQATT and CDR2 SNEGSKA (reference sequence). The length of the CDR3 is 11 residues. Deletions cut 2 bases from V and 7 bases from J, with 6 bases between. The CDR3 here is CSARRGQPQHF. In DNA form, the CDR3 reads TGCAGTGCTAGACGGGGACAGCCCCAGCATTTT.

In this sample, this clone turned up once. The V and J genes are TRBV5-5 and TRBJ1-4; TRBD1 is a possible D gene (5 bases). Germline V gene data show CDR1 as SGHKS and CDR2 as YYEKEE (reference sequence). V was clipped by 0 bases and J by 7 bases, with 13 bases between them. The CDR3 has 15 amino acids. CDR3 DNA: TGTGCCAGCAGCTTGGGGGCAGGGAGGAGTGAAAAACTGTTTTTT. Residues: CASSLGAGRSEKLFF.

This chain connects TRBV5-6 to TRBJ1-5; D unresolved. CDR1 is SGHDT, CDR2 YYEEEE, per germline. The CDR3 runs 19 residues. With 0 bases removed from V and 0 bases from J, the gap between germline ends came to 19 bases. The CDR3, as DNA: TGTGCCAGCAGCTTGGGGGTGGGAGGGAGAGGATATAGCAATCAGCCCCAGCATTTT. It codes for CASSLGVGGRGYSNQPQHF.

The chain recombines TRBV25-1 with TRBJ1-1, with TRBD1 as a possible D gene (6 bases). The CDR3 has 13 amino acids. Germline CDR1 reads MGHDK; CDR2 reads SYGVNS. V was shortened by 4 bases and J by 4 bases, with 10 bases between the two germline ends. This chain's CDR3 is CASSGGGPTEAFF. The CDR3 region has the DNA TGTGCCAGCAGTGGAGGGGGTCCCACTGAAGCTTTCTTT.